The 21 T cell receptor beta chains given below trace back to one sample, sequenced in a study of blood T cell repertoires in COVID-19 (dated by TCRdb to 2018 to 2021). Receptor amplification or capture employed the immunoSEQ multiplex PCR assay. The table was pulled from immuneACCESS by TCRdb, which kept in-frame rearrangements only. Such tables lose some clones; where checked, under half of the loss comes from unresolved V genes, and the rest has no known cause. In this sample the table shows under 65,000 clones, roughly 87% of which occur a single time. The ten largest clones capture 22% of the sample. Material: peripheral blood. Receptor source: a woman aged 80 or over with COVID-19, enrolled during active disease.

The rearrangement uses TRBV24-1 and TRBJ2-2, with 11 positions matching TRBD2. V lost 4 bases, J lost 6 bases, and 9 bases stayed unmatched. Germline loops: CDR1 KGHDR, CDR2 SFDVKD. The CDR3 loop spans 17 amino acids. The CDR3 here is CATSEPGLAVSPGELFF. Here the CDR3 DNA reads TGTGCCACCAGTGAACCGGGACTAGCGGTATCCCCCGGGGAGCTGTTTTTT.

This clone was recorded once. The rearrangement joins TRBV14 to TRBJ1-1, with TRBD1 identical over 9 bases. Trimming removed 5 bases from V and 1 base from J; junction bases left unmatched: 5. This CDR3 has 15 amino acids. CDR1 and CDR2 from the germline V gene are SGHDN and FVKESK. CDR3 region: CASSGRDRANTEAFF. The CDR3 coding sequence is TGTGCCAGCAGCGGCCGGGACAGGGCGAACACTGAAGCTTTCTTT.

The V gene is TRBV15, the J gene TRBJ2-5, with D possibly being TRBD1 (5 bases). CDR3 length equals 16 residues. CDR1 and CDR2 (germline): LNHNV, YYDKDF (reference sequence). Trimming took 4 bases from V and 5 from J, leaving 20 bases between them. In DNA form, the CDR3 reads TGTGCCACCAGCAAAGGTGGACACTCCACCGGGGAGACCCAGTACTTC. This encodes CATSKGGHSTGETQYF.

The chain carries TRBV25-1 and TRBJ1-1; D unclear. The germline V gene encodes CDR1 MGHDK and CDR2 SYGVNS. The V end was cut by 3 bases, the J end by 4 bases, with 12 bases between. The CDR3 totals 14 residues. The CDR3 loop reads CASSETRAGTEAFF. CDR3 DNA sequence: TGTGCCAGCAGTGAGACCCGGGCGGGCACTGAAGCTTTCTTT.

The chain joins TRBV18 to TRBJ1-1; D is perhaps TRBD1 (6 bases). In germline, CDR1 is KGHSH, CDR2 LQKENI. CDR3 length: 15 amino acids. V was trimmed by 5 bases and J by 6 bases, leaving 19 bases between them. Here the CDR3 DNA reads TGTGCCAGCTCAACGGACAGTCCCCGAAGGTCTGAAGCTTTCTTT. It yields the protein CASSTDSPRRSEAFF.

In nucleotides, the CDR3 is TGCGCCAGCAGCTTGGGATGGGACTCCCTGGGTGGAGAGACCCAGTACTTC. Protein: CASSLGWDSLGGETQYF. The rearrangement joins TRBV5-1 to TRBJ2-5; D might be TRBD2 (6 bases). V lost 0 bases to trimming and J lost 4 bases, with 19 bases between them. Per germline, CDR1 SGHRS and CDR2 YFSETQ. CDR3 size: 17 residues.

This clone was recorded only once. The genes are TRBV5-6 and TRBJ2-4, with TRBD2 as a possible D gene (6 bases). Germline values: CDR1 SGHDT, CDR2 YYEEEE. CDR3 length equals 15 residues. Trimming took off 1 base at V and 0 bases at J, with 8 bases between the two ends. The CDR3 loop reads CASSLMGLAKNIQYF. CDR3 sequence (DNA): TGTGCCAGCAGCTTGATGGGACTAGCCAAAAACATTCAGTACTTC.

The chain is built from TRBV30 and TRBJ2-7, with a possible D match to TRBD1 (5 bases). Trimming pared 5 bases from V and 6 bases from J, leaving 11 bases between. The CDR3 has 11 amino acids. Per germline, CDR1 GTSNPN and CDR2 SVGIG (reference sequence). CDR3 residues: CAWGEGAEQYF. In DNA, the CDR3 is TGTGCCTGGGGCGAAGGGGCCGAGCAGTACTTC.

This clone came up once. V and J are TRBV20-1 and TRBJ2-1; the match to TRBD2 covers 7 bases. The CDR3 length is 11 residues. V lost 5 bases to trimming and J lost 6 bases; unmatched junction nucleotides: 1. The germline V gene encodes CDR1 DFQATT and CDR2 SNEGSKA (reference sequence). This chain's CDR3 is CSAGGGNEQFF. Here the CDR3 DNA reads TGCAGTGCTGGGGGGGGCAATGAGCAGTTCTTC.

In its sample, this clone was seen once. The chain joins TRBV10-3 to TRBJ1-2; the D gene is possibly TRBD1 (6 bases). CDR1 is ENHRY, CDR2 SYGVKD, per germline. V was shortened by 10 bases and J by 8 bases, with 14 bases between the two germline ends. This CDR3 has 11 amino acids. CDR3 sequence: CATITGLGYTF. CDR3 nucleotide sequence: TGTGCCACTATTACAGGGCTGGGCTACACCTTC.

The chain employs TRBV6-5 and TRBJ1-6; D uncertain. Trimming pared 0 bases from V and 5 bases from J, leaving 8 bases between. The CDR3 is 15 amino acids. Germline-derived CDR1 and CDR2 are MNHEY and SVGAGI. CDR3 sequence: CASSYSRQNNSPLHF. The CDR3 nucleotides are TGTGCCAGCAGTTACTCGAGGCAGAATAATTCACCCCTCCACTTT.

The rearrangement uses TRBV30 and TRBJ2-3; 8 nucleotides align to TRBD1. The CDR3 has 14 amino acids. Germline V gene data show CDR1 as GTSNPN and CDR2 as SVGIG (reference sequence). V lost 5 bases to trimming and J lost 0 bases; unmatched junction nucleotides: 4. The CDR3 DNA follows: TGTGCCTGGGGAAACAGGGGGAGCACAGATACGCAGTATTTT. It is translated as CAWGNRGSTDTQYF.

The V and J genes are TRBV5-4 and TRBJ1-3; 9 positions agree with TRBD1. J was trimmed by 0 bases and V by 4 bases; bases with no gene match: 5. The CDR3 spans 16 residues. CDR1 and CDR2 from the germline V gene are SGHNT and YYREEE (reference sequence). DNA of the CDR3: TGTGCCAGCAGCCGAGGGACAGGGCCCTCTGGAAACACCATATATTTT. Its protein product is CASSRGTGPSGNTIYF.

This rearrangement joins TRBV5-1 to TRBJ1-2; TRBD1 is a possible D gene (5 bases). This CDR3 spans 14 amino acids. Between the trimmed V and J ends, which lost 7 bases and 4 bases, there was a span of 17 bases. From germline, CDR1 is SGHRS and CDR2 YFSETQ. This CDR3 is CASRADTRGYGYTF. DNA of the CDR3: TGCGCCAGCCGCGCGGACACCCGTGGCTATGGCTACACCTTC.

The chain couples TRBV3-1 (or the pseudogene TRBV3-2) to TRBJ1-5, with no clear D. Between the trimmed V and J ends, which lost 4 bases and 5 bases, there was a span of 9 bases. The CDR3 length is 13 residues. Germline V gives CDR1 LGHDT, CDR2 YNNKEL (reference sequence). As DNA, the CDR3 is TGTGCCAGCAGCCCTTCGGGTTATCAGCCCCAGCATTTT. It codes for CASSPSGYQPQHF.

This CDR3 is CSVEGTEEDNEQFF. The CDR3 nucleotides read TGCAGCGTTGAAGGGACAGAAGAGGACAATGAGCAGTTCTTC. The genes are TRBV29-1 and TRBJ2-1, with D perhaps matching TRBD1 (6 bases). Trimming removed 1 base at V and 5 bases at J, with 12 bases between. The CDR3 spans 14 residues. Germline lookup yields CDR1 SQVTM and CDR2 ANQGSEA.

The rearrangement uses TRBV7-2 and TRBJ2-7, with TRBD1 matching over 8 bases. The length of the CDR3 is 16 residues. V shed 4 bases, J shed 3 bases, and the junction held 11 bases outside the gene matches. Germline assignment: CDR1 SGHTA and CDR2 FQGNSA. The chain's CDR3 is CASSSFPGQVGYEQYF. CDR3 in DNA: TGTGCCAGCAGCTCGTTTCCGGGACAGGTAGGCTACGAGCAGTACTTC. The full variable domain, with the rest looked up from reference TRBV7-2 and TRBJ2-7, is GAGVSQSPSNKVTEKGKDVELRCDPISGHTALYWYRQSLGQGLEFLIYFQGNSAPDKSGLPSDRFSAERTGGSVSTLTIQRTQQEDSAVYLCASSSFPGQVGYEQYFGPGTRLTVT.

The rearrangement uses TRBV9 and TRBJ2-2; TRBD2 matches at 12 bases. The CDR3 is 17 residues long. The germline V gene encodes CDR1 SGDLS and CDR2 YYNGEE. Unmatched junction bases numbered 6, after V lost 0 bases and J lost 6 bases. The CDR3 sequence: CASSVVGTSGFAGELFF. CDR3 DNA: TGTGCCAGCAGCGTAGTAGGGACTAGCGGGTTTGCCGGGGAGCTGTTTTTT.

The chain has TRBV11-2 and TRBJ2-5; D is perhaps TRBD2 (6 bases). Germline CDR1 and CDR2: SGHAT and FQNNGV. This CDR3 region has 14 residues. Trimming stripped 5 bases from V and 1 base from J, with 11 bases between. CDR3 in amino acids: CASSPAGRQETQYF. The CDR3 DNA reads as TGTGCCAGCAGCCCGGCGGGGCGCCAAGAGACCCAGTACTTC.

The chain employs TRBV18 and TRBJ1-1, with 8 bases identical to TRBD1. The CDR3 spans 15 residues. Germline V CDR1 and CDR2: KGHSH, LQKENI. After removal of 1 base from V and 4 bases from J, the junction contained 5 bases not matched to a gene. CDR3 nucleotides: TGTGCCAGCTCACCACTCCCACAGGGGGTCACTGAAGCTTTCTTT. Translation gives CASSPLPQGVTEAFF. Supplemented by reference TRBV18 and TRBJ1-1, the full variable domain reads NAGVMQNPRHLVRRRGQEARLRCSPMKGHSHVYWYRQLPEEGLKFMVYLQKENIIDESGMPKERFSAEFPKEGPSILRIQQVVRGDSAAYFCASSPLPQGVTEAFFGQGTRLTVV.

The chain recombines TRBV7-9 with TRBJ2-3; TRBD2 aligns across 8 bases. This CDR3 has 14 residues. Germline V gene data show CDR1 as SEHNR and CDR2 as FQNEAQ (reference sequence). The trim removed 7 bases at V and 6 bases at J, leaving 9 bases unmatched. CDR3 residues: CASTQSGGWDTQYF. Written as DNA, the CDR3 is TGTGCCAGCACCCAGTCGGGGGGGTGGGATACGCAGTATTTT.